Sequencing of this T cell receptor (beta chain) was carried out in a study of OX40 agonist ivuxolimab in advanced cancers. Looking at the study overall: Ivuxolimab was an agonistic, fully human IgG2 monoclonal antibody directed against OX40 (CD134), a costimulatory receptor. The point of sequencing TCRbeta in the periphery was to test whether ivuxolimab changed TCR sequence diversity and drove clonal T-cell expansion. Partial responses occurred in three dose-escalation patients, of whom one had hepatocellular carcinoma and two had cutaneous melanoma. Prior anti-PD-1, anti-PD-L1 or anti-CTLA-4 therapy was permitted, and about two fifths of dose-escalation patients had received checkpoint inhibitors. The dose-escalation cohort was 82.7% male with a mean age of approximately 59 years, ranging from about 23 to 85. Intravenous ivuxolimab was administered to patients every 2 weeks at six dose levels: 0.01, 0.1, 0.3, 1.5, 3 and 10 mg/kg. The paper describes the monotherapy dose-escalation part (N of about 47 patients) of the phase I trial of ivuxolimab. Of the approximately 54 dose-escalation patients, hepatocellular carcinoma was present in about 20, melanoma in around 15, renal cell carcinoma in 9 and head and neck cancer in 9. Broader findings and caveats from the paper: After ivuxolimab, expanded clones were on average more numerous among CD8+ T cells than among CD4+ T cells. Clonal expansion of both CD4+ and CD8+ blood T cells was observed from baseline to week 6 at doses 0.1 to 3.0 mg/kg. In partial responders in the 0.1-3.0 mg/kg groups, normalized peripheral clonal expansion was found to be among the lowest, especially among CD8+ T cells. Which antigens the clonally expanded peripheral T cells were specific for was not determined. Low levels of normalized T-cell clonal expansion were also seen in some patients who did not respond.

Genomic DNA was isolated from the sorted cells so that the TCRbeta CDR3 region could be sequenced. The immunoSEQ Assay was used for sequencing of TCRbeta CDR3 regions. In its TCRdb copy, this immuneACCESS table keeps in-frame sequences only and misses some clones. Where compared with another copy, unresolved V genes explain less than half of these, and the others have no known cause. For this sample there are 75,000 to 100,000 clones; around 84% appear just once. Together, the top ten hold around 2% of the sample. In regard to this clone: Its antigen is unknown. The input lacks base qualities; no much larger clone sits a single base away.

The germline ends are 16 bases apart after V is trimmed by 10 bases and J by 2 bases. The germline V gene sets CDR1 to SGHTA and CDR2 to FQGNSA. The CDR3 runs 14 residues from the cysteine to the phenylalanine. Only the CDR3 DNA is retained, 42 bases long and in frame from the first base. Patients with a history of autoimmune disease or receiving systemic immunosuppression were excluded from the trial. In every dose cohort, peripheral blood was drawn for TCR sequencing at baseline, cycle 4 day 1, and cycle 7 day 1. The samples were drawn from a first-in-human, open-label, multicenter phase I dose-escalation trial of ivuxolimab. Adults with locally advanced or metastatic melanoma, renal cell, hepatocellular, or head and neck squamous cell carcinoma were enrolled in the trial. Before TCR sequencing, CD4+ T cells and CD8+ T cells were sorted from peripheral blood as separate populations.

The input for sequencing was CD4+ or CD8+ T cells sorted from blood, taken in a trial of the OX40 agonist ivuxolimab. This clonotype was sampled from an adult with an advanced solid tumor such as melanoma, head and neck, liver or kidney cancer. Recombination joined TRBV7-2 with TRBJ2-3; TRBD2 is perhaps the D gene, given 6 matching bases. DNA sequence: TGTGCCACCCGGGAGACTAGACACACAGATACGCAGTATTTT. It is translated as CATRETRHTDTQYF. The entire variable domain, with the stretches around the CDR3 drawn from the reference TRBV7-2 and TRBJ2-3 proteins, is GAGVSQSPSNKVTEKGKDVELRCDPISGHTALYWYRQSLGQGLEFLIYFQGNSAPDKSGLPSDRFSAERTGGSVSTLTIQRTQQEDSAVYLCATRETRHTDTQYFGPGTRLTVL.